A single sample gave rise to the 20 T cell receptor beta chains below, sequenced in a study of molecular identifiers for immune sequencing clone quantification (dated by TCRdb to 2016 to 2018). Receptor libraries were prepared by PCR. TCRdb names NextSeq 500 as the instrument used. The public sequencing data were trimmed at Q25 with fastp and processed into clonotypes with MiXCR by TCRdb, which kept only in-frame beta chains. Rows merge per CDR3 protein into single entries with the most common DNA and genes. The sample records about 10,000 distinct CDR3 sequences, 20% to 25% of which are singletons. The ten largest account for more than 1.4% of the sample. Material for sequencing was naive CD8+ T cells from blood, with Jurkat cell RNA spiked in. The cell subset or site label on this specimen signifies: FACS-sorted CD8+CD4-CCR7+CD45RA+ naive T cells. These receptors came from a human donor in good health. Some libraries in this study had Jurkat cell RNA spiked in.

The J gene is TRBJ2-2, the V gene TRBV24-1; D is undetermined. Germline CDR1 and CDR2: KGHDR and SFDVKD. CDR3 length equals 14 residues. Trimming left V 7 bases short and J 0 bases short, with 8 bases between. As DNA, the CDR3 is TGTGCCACCAGCAATACAGCGAACACCGGGGAGCTGTTTTTT. Amino acid sequence: CATSNTANTGELFF.

The sample holds a few counts of this clonotype. The junction shows a germline mismatch at one end, possibly a read error. The rearrangement uses TRBV7-2 and TRBJ1-1; D unclear. The CDR3 loop spans 14 amino acids. Germline loops: CDR1 SGHTA, CDR2 FQGNSA. CDR3 amino acids: CASSLALGGTEALF. CDR3 coding DNA: TGTGCCAGCAGCTTAGCGCTTGGCGGCACTGAAGCTCTCTTT.

V is TRBV5-1 and J is TRBJ2-2; possible D gene TRBD1, 6 bases. With 10 bases removed from V and 10 bases from J, the gap between germline ends came to 32 bases. The length of the CDR3 is 17 residues. Germline V gene data show CDR1 as SGHRS and CDR2 as YFSETQ. The CDR3 spells CAGSWGVGGESIVELFF. For the CDR3, the DNA is TGCGCCGGTAGCTGGGGCGTTGGGGGCGAAAGTATCGTGGAGCTGTTTTTT.

By share of the sample, this clonotype is medium-sized (0.01 to 0.1%). The chain employs TRBV7-9 and TRBJ2-2; D uncertain. Trimming stripped 3 bases from V and 2 bases from J, with 7 bases between. Germline CDR1 and CDR2: SEHNR and FQNEAQ (reference sequence). CDR3 size: 14 residues. Here the CDR3 reads CASSLVRNTGELFF. In DNA, the CDR3 is TGTGCCAGCAGCTTGGTCAGAAACACCGGGGAGCTGTTTTTT.

This clonotype was counted many times. The chain uses TRBV2 and TRBJ2-7, with unresolved D. Germline V CDR1 and CDR2: SNHLY, FYNNEI. V lost 0 bases and J 3 bases, leaving 15 bases between the germline ends. The CDR3 loop spans 16 amino acids. The CDR3 protein is CASSEAWKTRIYEQYF. CDR3 nucleotides: TGTGCCAGCAGTGAAGCCTGGAAGACAAGAATCTACGAGCAGTACTTC.

This clonotype is medium-sized by share. The V call is TRBV28, the J call TRBJ2-7; no clear D gene. This CDR3 has 11 residues. Trimming left V 6 bases short and J 3 bases short, with 6 bases between. CDR1 is MDHEN, CDR2 SYDVKM, per germline. CDR3 region: CASSPRYEQYF. The CDR3 nucleotides read TGTGCCAGCAGCCCGCGCTACGAGCAGTACTTC.

By its share, this clonotype is medium-sized. This chain connects TRBV19 to TRBJ2-3; D possibly corresponds to TRBD1 (5 bases). Trimming shortened V by 8 bases and J by 4 bases, and 16 bases separated the two germline ends. CDR3 size: 14 residues. Germline V gene data show CDR1 as LNHDA and CDR2 as SQIVND (reference sequence). The CDR3 region has the DNA TGTGCCAGTTCCCACCGACAGTTCGCAGATACGCAGTATTTT. Residues: CASSHRQFADTQYF.

Details on this clonotype: This may be a read error, as it is one base from a much larger clone. This chain uses TRBV5-6 with TRBJ2-2; unclear D gene. CDR1 is SGHDT, CDR2 YYEEEE, per germline. The CDR3 totals 14 residues. The chain's CDR3 is CAGSLAFYSGELFF. The CDR3 coding sequence is TGTGCCGGCAGCTTGGCTTTTTACAGCGGGGAGCTGTTTTTT.

By its share, this clonotype is medium-sized (0.01 to 0.1%). The J gene is TRBJ2-7, the V gene TRBV7-8, with 9 bases that match TRBD1. This CDR3 spans 17 amino acids. Germline V CDR1 and CDR2: SGHVS, FQNEAQ. The trim removed 5 bases at V and 0 bases at J, leaving 11 bases unmatched. Written as DNA, the CDR3 is TGTGCCAGCAGCCCAGGATCCGGGACAGGGTACTCCTACGAGCAGTACTTC. Translating it yields CASSPGSGTGYSYEQYF.

Remarks on this clonotype: A much larger clonotype is one base distant, so this may be a read error. The chain carries TRBV6-1 and TRBJ2-5; 8 bases are a match to TRBD1. CDR3 length: 16 residues. The germline gives CDR1 MNHNS, CDR2 SASEGT. CDR3 sequence reads: CAGSQRTGFFQETQYF. DNA of the CDR3: TGTGCCGGCAGCCAGCGGACAGGGTTTTTTCAGGAGACCCAGTACTTC.

The rearrangement links TRBV21-1 to TRBJ2-3; TRBD2, the table's D call, lacks a check against the DNA. TRBV21-1 is described as a pseudogene. The CDR3 is 17 residues long. CDR3 residues: CASSSRSVAGGPDTQYF. The CDR3 DNA is TGTGCCAGCAGCTCTCGTTCGGTAGCGGGAGGACCAGATACGCAGTATTTT.

A word on this clonotype: It may be a read error: a sequence one base away is much more abundant. V gene TRBV4-3 combines with J gene TRBJ1-1, with D possibly matching TRBD1 (6 bases). Germline assignment: CDR1 LGHNA and CDR2 YSLEER. This CDR3 region has 15 residues. The DNA for the CDR3 is TGCGCCAGCAGCCAAGATCAAGACGGGGGCACTGAAGCTTCCTTT. Amino acid sequence: CASSQDQDGGTEASF.

By sample fraction, this clonotype is medium-sized (0.01 to 0.1%). The chain joins TRBV13 to TRBJ1-5; maybe TRBD1 (5 bases). The CDR3 totals 12 residues. V lost 6 bases to trimming and J lost 2 bases, with 5 bases between them. Germline V gene lookup returns CDR1 PRHDT and CDR2 FYEKMQ (reference sequence). CDR3 in DNA: TGTGCCAGCAGACAGGGCAATCAGCCCCAGCATTTT. Protein: CASRQGNQPQHF.

Worth noting for this clonotype: A single base separates this from a much larger clone, so it may be a read error. This sequence joins TRBV9 and TRBJ2-7; no reliable D call. Germline V CDR1 and CDR2: SGDLS, YYNGEE. This CDR3 has 13 amino acids. The CDR3 reads CASSAQLSYERYF. The CDR3 bases are TGTGCCAGCAGCGCCCAGCTCTCCTACGAGCGGTACTTC.

Comment on this clonotype: Being one base from a much bigger clone, this may be a read error. The chain combines TRBV4-1 with TRBJ2-5; 12 nucleotides align to TRBD2. Germline assignment: CDR1 MGHRA and CDR2 YSYEKL. CDR3 length equals 16 residues. CDR3 protein: CASSQVLAGGSEPQYF. The DNA for the CDR3 is TGCGCCAGCAGCCAAGTACTAGCGGGGGGTTCAGAGCCCCAGTACTTC.

As regards this clonotype: This clone may be a read error of a much larger clone one base away. The chain links TRBV7-9 to TRBJ1-2; D is perhaps TRBD1 (6 bases). This CDR3 has 14 amino acids. Germline-derived CDR1 and CDR2 are SEHNR and FQNEAQ (reference sequence). Here the CDR3 reads CASSSTMTGYGCTF. DNA of the CDR3: TGTGCCAGCAGCTCTACGATGACAGGTTATGGCTGCACCTTC.

This chain joins TRBV28 and TRBJ2-5; TRBD1 matches 9 bases. This CDR3 is built from 14 residues. Trimming took 7 bases from V and 9 from J; bases not matched to a gene: 12. Germline V gene data show CDR1 as MDHEN and CDR2 as SYDVKM. The CDR3 region has the DNA TGTGCCAGCACCATACAGGGGGCTGGTGAGCCCCAGTACTTC. It translates to CASTIQGAGEPQYF.

By proportion, this clonotype is medium-sized. This rearrangement joins TRBV20-1 to TRBJ2-7; D unresolved. V shed 1 base and J shed 0 bases, with 7 bases lying between them. CDR3 length equals 13 residues. Germline lookup yields CDR1 DFQATT and CDR2 SNEGSKA (reference sequence). The CDR3 loop reads CSARGTSSYEQYF. The CDR3 nucleotides are TGCAGTGCTAGAGGTACCAGCTCCTACGAGCAGTACTTC.

By sample fraction, this clonotype is medium-sized (0.01 to 0.1%). The chain links TRBV11-2 to TRBJ2-5, with TRBD2 matching over 10 bases. CDR1 and CDR2 from the germline V gene are SGHAT and FQNNGV. The CDR3 is made up of 15 amino acids. The V gene end was trimmed by 5 bases and the J gene end by 1 base; junction bases not matched to a gene: 4. The CDR3 DNA reads as TGTGCCAGCAGCCTATGGACTAGCGGCCAAGAGACCCAGTACTTC. This gives the protein CASSLWTSGQETQYF.

Turning to this clonotype: A much larger clone sits a single nucleotide away, making a read error possible. J is TRBJ2-7 and V is TRBV5-6; 7 bases map to TRBD1. Germline V gives CDR1 SGHDT, CDR2 YYEEEE. This CDR3 is 13 amino acids long. CDR3 sequence: CAGSPGQSYEQYF. CDR3 coding DNA: TGTGCCGGCAGCCCGGGACAGAGCTACGAGCAGTACTTC.